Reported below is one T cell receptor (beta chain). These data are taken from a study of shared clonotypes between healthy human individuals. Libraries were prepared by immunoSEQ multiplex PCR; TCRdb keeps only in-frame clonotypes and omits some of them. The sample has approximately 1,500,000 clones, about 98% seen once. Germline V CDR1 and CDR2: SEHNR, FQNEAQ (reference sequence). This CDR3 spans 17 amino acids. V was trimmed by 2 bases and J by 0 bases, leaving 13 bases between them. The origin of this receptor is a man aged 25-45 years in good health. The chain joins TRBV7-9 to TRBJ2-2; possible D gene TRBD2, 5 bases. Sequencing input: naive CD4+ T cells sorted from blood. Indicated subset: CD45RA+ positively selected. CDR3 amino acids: CASSLRGGGSNTGELFF. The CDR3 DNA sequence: TGTGCCAGCAGCTTACGGGGTGGAGGTTCGAACACCGGGGAGCTGTTTTTT.